The 18 T cell receptor beta chains below come from one sample, sequenced in a study of blood T cell repertoires in COVID-19. The protocol was immunoSEQ multiplex PCR, while the TCRdb copy is restricted to in-frame clones and leaves out a portion. In the table there are 200,000 to 250,000 clones, 70% to 90% of which are singletons. The sequenced sample was peripheral blood. These receptors came from a man aged 60-69 years with acute or convalescent COVID-19.

The chain employs TRBV18 and TRBJ1-5, with a weak D call TRBD1 (6 bases). This CDR3 spans 14 amino acids. Germline values: CDR1 KGHSH, CDR2 LQKENI. Between the trimmed V and J ends, which lost 1 base and 5 bases, there was a span of 9 bases. The CDR3: CASSPQAGDQPQHF. DNA of the CDR3: TGTGCCAGCTCACCACAGGCAGGGGATCAGCCCCAGCATTTT.

This clone was seen more than once but under ten times. The chain is built from TRBV7-3 and TRBJ2-7; 7 nucleotides agree with TRBD2. CDR1 SGHTA and CDR2 FQGTGA come from the germline V gene. CDR3 length: 13 residues. V lost 5 bases to trimming and J lost 6 bases; unmatched junction nucleotides: 7. The CDR3 spells CASSSGTAPEQYF. The CDR3 DNA reads as TGTGCCAGCAGCAGCGGGACGGCACCCGAGCAGTACTTC.

The rearrangement joins TRBV25-1 to TRBJ2-1; perhaps TRBD1 as D (5 bases). Per germline, CDR1 MGHDK and CDR2 SYGVNS. The CDR3 has 14 amino acids. The ends were cut back, 3 bases at V and 2 bases at J, with 8 bases in the middle. The CDR3 here is CASSETVAYNEQFF. The DNA for the CDR3 is TGTGCCAGCAGTGAGACAGTTGCCTACAATGAGCAGTTCTTC. The variable domain in full, completed from reference TRBV25-1 and TRBJ2-1, reads EADIYQTPRYLVIGTGKKITLECSQTMGHDKMYWYQQDPGMELHLIHYSYGVNSTEKGDLSSESTVSRIRTEHFPLTLESARPSHTSQYLCASSETVAYNEQFFGPGTRLTVL.

J is TRBJ2-1 and V is TRBV4-3, with 12 bases fitting TRBD2. The CDR3 is 16 residues long. The germline V gene encodes CDR1 LGHNA and CDR2 YSLEER. V shed 8 bases, J shed 4 bases, and the junction held 9 bases outside the gene matches. CDR3 sequence (DNA): TGCGCCAGCGGACCGGGACTAGCGGGTATTTACAATGAGCAGTTCTTC. The encoded protein is CASGPGLAGIYNEQFF.

This clone came up once. The genes are TRBV28 and TRBJ1-1, with D uncertain. The CDR3 contains 15 residues. Germline loops: CDR1 MDHEN, CDR2 SYDVKM. V dropped 6 bases and J dropped 4 bases, with 18 bases sitting between them. The CDR3 DNA is TGTGCCAGCAGCCCCCCGGAGGATATGGGCACTGAAGCTTTCTTT. This codes for CASSPPEDMGTEAFF.

This clone has more than one count but fewer than ten. This chain's CDR3 is CASSPLGLAGGTGELFF. The DNA of the CDR3 is TGTGCCAGCTCACCCCTCGGGCTAGCGGGAGGCACCGGGGAGCTGTTTTTT. The chain joins TRBV18 to TRBJ2-2; 11 positions agree with TRBD2. Germline CDR1 KGHSH, CDR2 LQKENI. The junction had 7 bases not matched to a gene; V was cut back by 3 bases and J by 4 bases. The CDR3 totals 17 residues.

The CDR3 is CASRPTGGAYGYTF. CDR3 DNA sequence: TGTGCCAGCAGACCTACAGGGGGCGCCTATGGCTACACCTTC. V gene TRBV27 combines with J gene TRBJ1-2; TRBD1 matches at 9 bases. This CDR3 has 14 residues. The germline V gene encodes CDR1 MNHEY and CDR2 SMNVEV (reference sequence). Germline trimming cut 6 bases from V and 4 bases from J; bases unmatched to any gene: 6.

The chain is built from TRBV6-5 and TRBJ1-3; 7 nucleotides line up with TRBD1. The CDR3 is 15 residues long. The germline gives CDR1 MNHEY, CDR2 SVGAGI. Trimming cost V 4 bases and J 3 bases; bases outside gene matches: 6. The CDR3 sequence is CASSFNRGFGNTIYF. CDR3 bases: TGTGCCAGCAGTTTTAACAGGGGTTTTGGAAACACCATATATTTT.

The genes are TRBV28 and TRBJ1-4; D possibly corresponds to TRBD1 (5 bases). V was cut by 2 bases and J by 8 bases, with 15 bases left in between. Germline V gives CDR1 MDHEN, CDR2 SYDVKM. The CDR3 sequence is 15 residues long. The CDR3 nucleotides are TGTGCCAGCAGTTTAACCAGACAGAAGAACGAAAAACTGTTTTTT. It is translated as CASSLTRQKNEKLFF. Variable domain in full (rest from reference TRBV28 and TRBJ1-4): DVKVTQSSRYLVKRTGEKVFLECVQDMDHENMFWYRQDPGLGLRLIYFSYDVKMKEKGDIPEGYSVSREKKERFSLILESASTNQTSMYLCASSLTRQKNEKLFFGSGTQLSVL.

The chain has TRBV27 and TRBJ1-1; 9 nucleotides agree with TRBD1. The CDR3 is made up of 16 amino acids. Germline loops: CDR1 MNHEY, CDR2 SMNVEV (reference sequence). The J segment lost 1 base and the V segment lost 4 bases, leaving 7 bases of the junction unmatched. The CDR3: CASSSPRQGGNTEAFF. The DNA for the CDR3 is TGTGCCAGCAGTTCTCCCCGACAGGGGGGGAACACTGAAGCTTTCTTT.

V and J are TRBV6-4 and TRBJ1-1, with D perhaps TRBD1 (5 bases). V lost 5 bases and J lost 1, with 8 bases in between. The CDR3 contains 13 residues. Germline V gene sequence: CDR1 MRHNA, CDR2 SNTAGT. The CDR3 sequence: CASSTTGNTEAFF. In nucleotides, the CDR3 is TGTGCCAGCAGTACTACAGGGAACACTGAAGCTTTCTTT.

This chain uses TRBV6-5 with TRBJ1-6; the D is unclear. Germline CDR1 is MNHEY and CDR2 is SVGAGI. This CDR3 comprises 13 residues. The ends were cut back, 2 bases at V and 9 bases at J, with 8 bases in the middle. The CDR3 DNA reads TGTGCCAGCAGTTACGGGCCTGGTTCACCCCTCCACTTT. Protein sequence: CASSYGPGSPLHF.

This chain joins TRBV6-1 and TRBJ2-2; 14 bases align to TRBD2. Germline V gene sequence: CDR1 MNHNS, CDR2 SASEGT. This CDR3 is built from 19 residues. V gave up 4 bases and J gave up 5 bases; unmatched junction bases: 12. The CDR3 DNA reads as TGTGCCAGCAGTGTAAGGTCCGGGACTAGCGGGAGAACTACCGGGGAGCTGTTTTTT. Translating gives CASSVRSGTSGRTTGELFF.

This clone was recorded once. The V call is TRBV19, the J call TRBJ2-7; the match to TRBD1 covers 11 bases. Germline CDR1 reads LNHDA; CDR2 reads SQIVND (reference sequence). The CDR3 length is 16 residues. The V and J ends lost 3 bases and 4 bases, in that order; junction bases with no gene match: 8. DNA of the CDR3: TGTGCCAGTAGTATCCCCGGACAGGGGGCGAGTTACGAGCAGTACTTC. Its protein is CASSIPGQGASYEQYF.

The DNA of the CDR3 is TGTGCCAGCAGCCAAGAGGTGGGCGGACTAGGGGGGGAGACCCAGTACTTC. As protein: CASSQEVGGLGGETQYF. The chain joins TRBV4-2 to TRBJ2-5; tentatively, D is TRBD2 (7 bases). The germline CDR1 and CDR2 sequences are LGHNA and YNFKEQ. The CDR3 loop spans 17 amino acids. The ends were cut back, 0 bases at V and 5 bases at J, with 19 bases in the middle.

The chain joins TRBV27 to TRBJ1-2, with 7 bases matching TRBD1. The germline CDR1 and CDR2 sequences are MNHEY and SMNVEV (reference sequence). Losses at the gene ends were 6 bases for V and 7 bases for J; bases not matched to a gene: 2. The CDR3 contains 11 residues. Here the CDR3 DNA reads TGTGCCAGCAGCCAGGGGGGTGGCTACACCTTC. The encoded protein is CASSQGGGYTF.

The genes are TRBV7-2 and TRBJ2-7; 11 nucleotides agree with TRBD2. CDR3 length equals 14 residues. V lost 3 bases to trimming and J lost 2 bases; unmatched junction nucleotides: 0. Germline CDR1 is SGHTA and CDR2 is FQGNSA. CDR3 residues: CASSFSGRAYEQYF. The CDR3 DNA reads TGTGCCAGCAGCTTTAGCGGGAGGGCCTACGAGCAGTACTTC.

The V gene is TRBV20-1, the J gene TRBJ1-2; D is unresolved. Germline loops: CDR1 DFQATT, CDR2 SNEGSKA (reference sequence). V lost 4 bases and J lost 8, with 5 bases in between. The CDR3 is made up of 9 amino acids. CDR3 sequence: CSATGGYTF. CDR3 nucleotide sequence: TGCAGTGCTACAGGAGGCTACACCTTC.